What follows are 16 T cell receptor beta chains derived from one specimen sequenced in a study of Graves' ophthalmopathy and Graves' hyperthyroidism. TCR beta CDR3 amplification used RNA transcripts. The first round was an RT-PCR with HTBI primers, and the second round was a multiplex PCR. TCRdb used MiXCR to reprocess the multiplex PCR reads, holding one entry per CDR3 protein. The repertoire has about 660,000 distinct CDR3 sequences, 35% to 45% of them found once; the top ten carry about 3.3%. Specimen: peripheral blood. These receptors all come from an adult man with Graves' ophthalmopathy.

A note on this clonotype: This sequence may be a read error, since a much larger clone differs from it by one base. The chain recombines TRBV7-6 with TRBJ2-5; D perhaps matches TRBD2 (6 bases). CDR1 SGHVS and CDR2 FNYEAQ come from the germline V gene. The CDR3 covers 14 residues. The CDR3 nucleotides read TGTGCCGGCAGTTACTCGATCGGGGGAGAGACCCAGTACTTC. The encoded protein is CAGSYSIGGETQYF.

Only one count was recorded for this clonotype. A much larger clonotype is one base distant, so this may be a read error. The chain recombines TRBV3-1 with TRBJ1-6; D remains unclear. Trimming pared 1 base from V and 10 bases from J, leaving 8 bases between. The germline V gene has CDR1 LGHDT and CDR2 YNNKEL (reference sequence). The CDR3 covers 13 residues. The CDR3 DNA sequence: TGTGCCAGCAGCCAAGGAGTACGGTCACCCCTCCACTTT. This codes for CASSQGVRSPLHF.

This clonotype occurred many times. The gene calls are TRBV9 and TRBJ1-5; D might be TRBD1 (6 bases). CDR1 and CDR2 (germline): SGDLS, YYNGEE. Trimming removed 4 bases at V and 3 bases at J, with 11 bases between. This CDR3 region has 14 residues. CDR3 residues: CASSPGGPNQPQHF. The CDR3 region has the DNA TGTGCCAGCAGCCCGGGGGGCCCCAATCAGCCCCAGCATTTT.

This clonotype was detected many times. V gene TRBV4-1 combines with J gene TRBJ1-6, with D hard to call. Germline-derived CDR1 and CDR2 are MGHRA and YSYEKL. V was clipped by 1 base and J by 18 bases, with 19 bases between them. The CDR3 is made up of 14 amino acids. In nucleotides, the CDR3 is TGCGCCAGCAGCCAAGTTTTGGGAATTCACCCCTCCCACTTT. It specifies CASSQVLGIHPSHF.

This clonotype was seen many times. V is TRBV2 and J is TRBJ2-7, with D possibly being TRBD1 (5 bases). Between the trimmed V and J ends, which lost 5 bases and 6 bases, there was a span of 5 bases. In germline, CDR1 is SNHLY, CDR2 FYNNEI. This CDR3 comprises 10 residues. DNA for the CDR3: TGTGCCAGCAGTACAGGCGAGCAGTACTTC. Encoded protein: CASSTGEQYF.

A note on this clonotype: One end of the junction varies from germline; a read error may be responsible. The chain recombines TRBV7-9 with TRBJ1-3, with D tentatively TRBD1 (5 bases). The germline CDR1 and CDR2 sequences are SEHNR and FQNEAQ (reference sequence). The CDR3 has 18 residues. The CDR3 protein is CASSPRGPSTLSGNTICF. The CDR3 region has the DNA TGTGCCAGCAGCCCAAGGGGCCCCTCGACACTCTCTGGAAACACCATATGTTTT.

This clonotype showed up many times. The chain links TRBV19 to TRBJ1-5; 7 bases match TRBD1. This CDR3 region has 15 residues. Germline trimming cut 5 bases from V and 2 bases from J; bases unmatched to any gene: 6. Germline loops: CDR1 LNHDA, CDR2 SQIVND (reference sequence). CDR3 amino acids: CASSLPGGGNQPQHF. The CDR3, as DNA: TGTGCCAGTAGTCTCCCAGGGGGAGGCAATCAGCCCCAGCATTTT.

As for this clonotype: Possible read error: a much larger clone is one base away. The chain combines TRBV7-9 with TRBJ2-7; TRBD2 aligns across 7 bases. The CDR3 totals 16 residues. Germline CDR1 SEHNR, CDR2 FQNEAQ (reference sequence). The trim removed 4 bases at V and 2 bases at J, leaving 11 bases unmatched. CDR3 amino acids: CASSSPGLTGAYEQYF. For the CDR3, the DNA is TGTGCCAGCAGCTCCCCGGGACTAACGGGAGCCTACGAGCAGTACTTC.

This chain joins TRBV12-3 or TRBV12-4 and TRBJ2-5; the D is unclear. The CDR3 has 14 amino acids. Trimming shortened V by 3 bases and J by 5 bases, and 13 bases separated the two germline ends. As DNA, the CDR3 is TGTGCCAGCAGTTTGGTATTGTTAGAGGAGACCCAGTACTTC. This encodes CASSLVLLEETQYF.

This clonotype was counted many times. The rearrangement joins TRBV7-8 to TRBJ1-5, with 8 nucleotides matching TRBD1. Germline values: CDR1 SGHVS, CDR2 FQNEAQ. Trimming removed 0 bases from V and 7 bases from J; junction bases left unmatched: 8. The length of the CDR3 is 16 residues. This CDR3 is CASSLALRTGLQPQHF. CDR3 DNA sequence: TGTGCCAGCAGCTTAGCGCTAAGGACAGGGCTGCAGCCCCAGCATTTT.

This clonotype was counted ten times or more. The chain is built from TRBV19 and TRBJ1-2; the D gene is possibly TRBD1 (6 bases). CDR3 length: 15 amino acids. Germline CDR1 LNHDA, CDR2 SQIVND (reference sequence). V lost 8 bases, J lost 2 bases, and 18 bases lay in between. This chain's CDR3 is CASGVDSVVNYGYTF. The CDR3 coding sequence is TGTGCCAGTGGGGTGGACAGCGTTGTAAACTATGGCTACACCTTC. The full variable domain, in which reference TRBV19 and TRBJ1-2 provide the parts outside the CDR3, is DGGITQSPKYLFRKEGQNVTLSCEQNLNHDAMYWYRQDPGQGLRLIYYSQIVNDFQKGDIAEGYSVSREKKESFPLTVTSAQKNPTAFYLCASGVDSVVNYGYTFGSGTRLTVV.

CDR3 residues: CASSEDRLTDTQYF. CDR3 in DNA: TGTGCCAGTAGTGAGGACAGGCTCACAGATACGCAGTATTTT. This chain links TRBV19 with TRBJ2-3; 7 bases are shared with TRBD1. The ends lost 5 bases at V and 2 bases at J; junction bases unmatched: 4. CDR1 and CDR2 from the germline V gene are LNHDA and SQIVND (reference sequence). The CDR3 has 14 amino acids.

J is TRBJ2-5 and V is TRBV7-9; 8 bases fit TRBD1. The CDR3 has 11 amino acids. Trimming cost V 5 bases and J 9 bases; bases outside gene matches: 2. CDR1 and CDR2 from the germline V gene are SEHNR and FQNEAQ (reference sequence). Written as DNA, the CDR3 is TGTGCCAGCAGCCGACAGGGGTCCCAGTACTTC. Translation: CASSRQGSQYF.

This clonotype was seen many times. V is TRBV19 and J is TRBJ2-7; tentatively, D is TRBD2 (6 bases). Germline values: CDR1 LNHDA, CDR2 SQIVND (reference sequence). This CDR3 is built from 15 residues. V lost 4 bases and J lost 2, with 15 bases in between. The CDR3 DNA is TGTGCCAGTAGTACCTCCGGGACTGCGGCCTACGAGCAGTACTTC. Amino acid sequence: CASSTSGTAAYEQYF.

V is TRBV7-9 and J is TRBJ2-7, with 7 bases aligning to TRBD2. The CDR3 is 16 residues long. The V gene's germline CDR1 is SEHNR and CDR2 FQNEAQ (reference sequence). The V and J ends lost 5 bases and 3 bases, in that order; junction bases with no gene match: 13. CDR3 amino acids: CASSQDSRESFYEQYF. Here the CDR3 DNA reads TGTGCCAGCAGCCAAGATTCGCGGGAGTCTTTCTACGAGCAGTACTTC.

This chain uses TRBV10-3 with TRBJ1-1; 7 bases map to TRBD1. The CDR3 is 16 amino acids. V was pared by 2 bases and J by 4 bases, with 10 bases of the junction left unmatched. Germline values: CDR1 ENHRY, CDR2 SYGVKD. The CDR3 nucleotides are TGTGCCATCAGTGAGGGGACAGCCCGGTGGGGCACTGAAGCTTTCTTT. It specifies CAISEGTARWGTEAFF.